This entry features one T cell receptor (beta chain) sequence. Its antigen is currently not known. Nothing much larger sits one base from this clone, and base qualities are not available. The sample is drawn from a study of graft-versus-host responses after intestinal transplantation (dated by TCRdb to about 2021). As for the study more broadly: Multivisceral, liver-intestinal, or isolated intestinal transplants were received by the recipients. Samples from a few later patients were sequenced in-house on an Illumina MiSeq with MiXCR processing rather than by the commercial service. The cohort enrolled under 30 intestinal transplant recipients, one of whom was a retransplant, and a few patients without pretransplant specimens were excluded. Donor T cell macrochimerism was defined as a peak of at least 4% donor T cells among recipient peripheral blood mononuclear cells. To identify alloreactive clones, pre-transplant mixed lymphocyte reaction products were sequenced and compared with unstimulated pre-transplant donor and recipient T cells. Every recipient was given anti-thymocyte globulin induction, then maintenance tacrolimus and steroids for around three years. Graft-versus-host and host-versus-graft alloreactive T cell clones were tracked in the graft, circulation and bone marrow after intestinal transplantation using bulk TCR-beta CDR3 sequencing. Here is what the overall study found, with its caveats: Conclusions were limited by the relatively low number and heterogeneity of intestinal transplant patients. Early after transplant, declines in HvG clones were associated with peak levels of circulating GvH clones. Patients with donor T cell macrochimerism had high GvH to HvG T cell clonal ratios in their allografts. GvH clones were found in recipient bone marrow, and some of the GvH clones appeared earlier in ileal mucosa or blood, which is consistent with an intestinal mucosal origin.

As encoded in the germline V gene (reference sequence), CDR1 is MNHEY while CDR2 is SMNVEV. Trimming takes 3 bases from V and 2 bases from J, and the germline ends sit 11 bases apart. The CDR3 contains 16 residues, cysteine and phenylalanine counted. The entry retains the CDR3 DNA only, 48 bases that are in frame from base 1. Library preparation was by the immunoSEQ multiplex PCR assay. In most patients, genomic DNA was isolated using the Qiagen DNeasy Blood and Tissue Kit and sent frozen to Adaptive Biotechnologies for TCR sequencing. High-throughput TCR-beta CDR3 sequencing of genomic DNA from most patients was performed by Adaptive Biotechnologies. Under the source paper's analysis protocol: Adaptive's ImmunoSEQ software supplied the TCR sequencing data for around 19 patients, while MiXCR and VDJtools were used to process a few other patients. CD4 versus CD8 sorting errors were corrected by removing sequences found in both subsets at a frequency ratio below 5:1. Because the origin of CDR3 nucleotide sequences shared between donor and recipient could not be assigned, those sequences were removed. At least 2-fold expansion over unstimulated cells and a minimum CFSE-low frequency of 0.002% (template counts) or 0.001% (read counts) were required for clones to be classified as alloreactive. A clone was considered mappable if detected in the sequenced pre-transplant spleen, lymph node, or MLR CFSE-low populations of the donor or recipient. Cumulative frequency of alloreactive clones was calculated as a percentage of all sequences weighted by copy number. The source is immuneACCESS, and TCRdb retained only in-frame sequences with V and J called. Part of the clones is not carried over; for the studies checked, unresolved V genes explain less than half of this, and the remainder is unexplained. V and J calls and clone size follow that table, whereas D and trimming were derived from the DNA. Within this sample are 100,000 to 110,000 clones, with 87% of them counted one time only. The biggest ten clones account for roughly 1% of the sample.

This specimen's time point label, interpreted: cells obtained before transplantation from donor or recipient. CD3+CD4+ and CD3+CD8+ populations were FACS-sorted from unstimulated pre-transplant donor and recipient cells taken from spleen or lymph nodes. The TCR originated in a human donor who was the organ donor for an intestinal transplant. The V gene is TRBV27 and the J gene is TRBJ2-6, and possibly TRBD1, on 6 matching bases. Sequencing was performed on unstimulated CD4+ T cells sorted from spleen or lymph node cells, taken before transplant. The nucleotide sequence reads TGTGCCAGCAGTTTGACACAGGGTGCTGGGGCCAACGTCCTGACTTTC. Its protein product is CASSLTQGAGANVLTF.